The source of this TCR beta chain is a study of cytomegalovirus exposure and HLA in healthy donors. Overall study results and limits: What was likely a sequencing artifact was a cluster of highly shared sequence variants.

The CDR3 is made up of 14 amino acids. Unmatched junction bases numbered 5, after V lost 4 bases and J lost 5 bases. Germline lookup yields CDR1 SGHDT and CDR2 YYEEEE. In the case of this clone: Its antigen is currently unknown.

Amplification used 60 Vbeta primers and 13 Jbeta primers. Assay used: immunoSEQ multiplex PCR; TCRdb lists only in-frame clones, some missing. Its clone listing holds 70,000 to 80,000 clones. The sequencing sample was made of PBMCs. The chain carries TRBV5-6 and TRBJ1-1; 10 bases are shared with TRBD1. The receptor comes from a man in his forties or fifties in good health and CMV-seronegative. DNA for the CDR3: TGTGCCAGCAGCAGGGGACAGGGGAGGACTGAAGCTTTCTTT. The encoded protein is CASSRGQGRTEAFF.